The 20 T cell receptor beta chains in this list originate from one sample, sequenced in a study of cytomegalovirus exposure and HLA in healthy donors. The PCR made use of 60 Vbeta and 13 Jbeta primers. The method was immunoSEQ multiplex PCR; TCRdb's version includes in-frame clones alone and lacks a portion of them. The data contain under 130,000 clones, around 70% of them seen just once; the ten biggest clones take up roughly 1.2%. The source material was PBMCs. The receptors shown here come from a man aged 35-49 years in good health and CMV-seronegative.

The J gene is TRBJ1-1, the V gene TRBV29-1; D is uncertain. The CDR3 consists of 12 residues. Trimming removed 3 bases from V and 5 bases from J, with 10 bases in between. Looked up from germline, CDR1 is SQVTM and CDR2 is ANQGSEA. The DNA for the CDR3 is TGCAGCGTTGACGCGGCGGGTACTGAAGCTTTCTTT. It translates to CSVDAAGTEAFF.

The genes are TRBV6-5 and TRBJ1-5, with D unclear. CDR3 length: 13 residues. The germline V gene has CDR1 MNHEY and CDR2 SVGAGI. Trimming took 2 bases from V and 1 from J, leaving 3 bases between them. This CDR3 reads CASSYLSNQPQHF. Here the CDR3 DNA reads TGTGCCAGCAGTTACCTAAGCAATCAGCCCCAGCATTTT.

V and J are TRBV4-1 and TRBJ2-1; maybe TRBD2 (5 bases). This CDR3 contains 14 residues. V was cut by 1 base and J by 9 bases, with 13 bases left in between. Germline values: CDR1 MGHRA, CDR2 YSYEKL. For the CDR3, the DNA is TGCGCCAGCAGCCAAGGCGGGTCAGTGGGTGAGCAGTTCTTC. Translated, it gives CASSQGGSVGEQFF.

The CDR3 reads CASSFVLYTGELFF. CDR3 bases: TGTGCCAGCAGCTTCGTACTATACACCGGGGAGCTGTTTTTT. V is TRBV7-8 and J is TRBJ2-2, with unresolved D. V lost 3 bases to trimming and J lost 3 bases, with 8 bases between them. CDR3 length: 14 amino acids. Germline CDR1 is SGHVS and CDR2 is FQNEAQ. Supplemented by reference TRBV7-8 and TRBJ2-2, the full variable domain reads GAGVSQSPRYKVAKRGQDVALRCDPISGHVSLFWYQQALGQGPEFLTYFQNEAQLDKSGLPSDRFFAERPEGSVSTLKIQRTQQEDSAVYLCASSFVLYTGELFFGEGSRLTVL.

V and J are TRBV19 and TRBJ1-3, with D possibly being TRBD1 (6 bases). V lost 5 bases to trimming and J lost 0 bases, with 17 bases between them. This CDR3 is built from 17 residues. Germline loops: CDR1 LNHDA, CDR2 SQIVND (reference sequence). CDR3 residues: CASSRSPDRRSGNTIYF. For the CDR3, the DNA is TGTGCCAGTAGTCGCAGCCCAGACAGGCGCTCTGGAAACACCATATATTTT.

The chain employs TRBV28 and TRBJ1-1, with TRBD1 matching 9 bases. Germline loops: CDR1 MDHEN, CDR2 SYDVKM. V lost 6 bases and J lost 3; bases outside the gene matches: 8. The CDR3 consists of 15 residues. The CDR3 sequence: CASSSQGAGDTEAFF. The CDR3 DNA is TGTGCCAGCAGCTCACAGGGGGCGGGGGACACTGAAGCTTTCTTT.

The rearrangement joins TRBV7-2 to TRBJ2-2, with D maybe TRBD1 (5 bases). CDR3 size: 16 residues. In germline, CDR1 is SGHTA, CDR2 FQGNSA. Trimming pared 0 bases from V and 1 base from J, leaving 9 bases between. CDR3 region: CASSLAGAGNTGELFF. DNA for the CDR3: TGTGCCAGCAGCTTAGCTGGGGCAGGGAACACCGGGGAGCTGTTTTTT.

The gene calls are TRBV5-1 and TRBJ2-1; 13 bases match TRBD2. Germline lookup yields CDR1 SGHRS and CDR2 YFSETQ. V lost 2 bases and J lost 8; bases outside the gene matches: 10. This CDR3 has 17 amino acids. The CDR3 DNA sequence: TGCGCCAGCAGCTTTGGTAGGACTAGCGGGAGAGCCGATGAGCAGTTCTTC. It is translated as CASSFGRTSGRADEQFF.

The CDR3 nucleotides read TGCGCCAGCAGCTTGGGGGACAGGGGGCGCGGAGATACGCAGTATTTT. Its translation: CASSLGDRGRGDTQYF. This chain connects TRBV5-1 to TRBJ2-3, with 12 bases that match TRBD1. The ends lost 0 bases at V and 5 bases at J; junction bases unmatched: 4. Germline V gene sequence: CDR1 SGHRS, CDR2 YFSETQ. This CDR3 comprises 16 residues.

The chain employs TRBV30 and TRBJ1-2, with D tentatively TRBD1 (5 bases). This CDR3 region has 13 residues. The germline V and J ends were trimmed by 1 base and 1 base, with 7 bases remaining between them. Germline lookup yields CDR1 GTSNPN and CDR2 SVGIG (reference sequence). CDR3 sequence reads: CAWSGGVNYGYTF. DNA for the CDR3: TGTGCCTGGAGTGGGGGGGTTAACTATGGCTACACCTTC.

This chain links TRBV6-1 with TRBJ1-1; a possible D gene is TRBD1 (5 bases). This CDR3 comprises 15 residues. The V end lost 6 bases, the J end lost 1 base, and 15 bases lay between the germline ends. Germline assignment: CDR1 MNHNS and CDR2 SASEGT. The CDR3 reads CASRGGRAQNTEAFF. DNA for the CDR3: TGTGCCAGCAGGGGGGGACGGGCTCAGAACACTGAAGCTTTCTTT.

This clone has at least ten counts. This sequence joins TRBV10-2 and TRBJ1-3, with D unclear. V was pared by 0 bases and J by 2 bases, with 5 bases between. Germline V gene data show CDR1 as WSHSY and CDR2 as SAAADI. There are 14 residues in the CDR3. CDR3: CASSESPAGNTIYF. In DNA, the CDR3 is TGCGCCAGCAGTGAGTCACCAGCTGGAAACACCATATATTTT.

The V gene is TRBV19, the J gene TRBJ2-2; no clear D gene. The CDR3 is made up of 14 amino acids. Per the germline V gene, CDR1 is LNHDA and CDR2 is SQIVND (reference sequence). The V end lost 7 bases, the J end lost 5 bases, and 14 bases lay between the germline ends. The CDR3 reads CASTIVIMTGELFF. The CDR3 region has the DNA TGTGCCAGTACTATTGTTATTATGACCGGGGAGCTGTTTTTT.

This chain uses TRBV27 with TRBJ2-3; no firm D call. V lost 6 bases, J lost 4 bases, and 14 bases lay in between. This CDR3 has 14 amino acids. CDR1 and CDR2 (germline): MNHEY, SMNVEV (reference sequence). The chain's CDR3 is CASRTWAMADTQYF. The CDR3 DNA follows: TGTGCCAGCAGAACATGGGCTATGGCAGATACGCAGTATTTT.

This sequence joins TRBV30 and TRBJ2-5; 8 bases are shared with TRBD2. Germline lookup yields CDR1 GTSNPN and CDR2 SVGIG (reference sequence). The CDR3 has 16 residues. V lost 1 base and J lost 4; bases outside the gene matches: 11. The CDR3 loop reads CAWSDAQLAASETQYF. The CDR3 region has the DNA TGTGCCTGGAGTGACGCCCAACTAGCGGCGTCAGAGACCCAGTACTTC.

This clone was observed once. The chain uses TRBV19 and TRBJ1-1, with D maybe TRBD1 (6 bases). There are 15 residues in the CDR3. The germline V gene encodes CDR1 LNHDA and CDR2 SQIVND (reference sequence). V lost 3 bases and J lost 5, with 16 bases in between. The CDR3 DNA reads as TGTGCCAGTAGTATTTCGGCGGCCAGGGGAACTGAAGCTTTCTTT. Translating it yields CASSISAARGTEAFF.

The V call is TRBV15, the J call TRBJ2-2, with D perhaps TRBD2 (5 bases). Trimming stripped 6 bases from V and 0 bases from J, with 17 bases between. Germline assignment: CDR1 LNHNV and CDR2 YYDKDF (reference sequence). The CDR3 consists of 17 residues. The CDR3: CATSRRLRTANTGELFF. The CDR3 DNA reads TGTGCCACCAGTCGACGCCTAAGGACTGCGAACACCGGGGAGCTGTTTTTT.

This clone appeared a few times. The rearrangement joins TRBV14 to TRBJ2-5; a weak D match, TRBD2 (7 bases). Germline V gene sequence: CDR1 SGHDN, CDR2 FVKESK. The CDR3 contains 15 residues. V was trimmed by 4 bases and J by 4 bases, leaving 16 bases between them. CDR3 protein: CASSPHGGRGETQYF. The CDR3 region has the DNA TGTGCCAGCAGCCCCCACGGGGGGCGTGGAGAGACCCAGTACTTC.

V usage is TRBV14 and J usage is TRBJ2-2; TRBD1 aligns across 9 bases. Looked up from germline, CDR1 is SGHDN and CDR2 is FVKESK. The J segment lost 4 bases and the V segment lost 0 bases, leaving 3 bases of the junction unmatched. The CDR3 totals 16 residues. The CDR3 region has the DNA TGTGCCAGCAGCCAAGAGGACAGGGGAGCCACCGGGGAGCTGTTTTTT. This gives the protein CASSQEDRGATGELFF.

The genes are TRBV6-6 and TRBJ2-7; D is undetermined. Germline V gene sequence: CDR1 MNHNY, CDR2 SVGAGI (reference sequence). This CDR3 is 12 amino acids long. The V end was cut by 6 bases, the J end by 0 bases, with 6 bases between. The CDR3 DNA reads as TGTGCCAGCAGGTCTCCCTCCTACGAGCAGTACTTC. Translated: CASRSPSYEQYF.